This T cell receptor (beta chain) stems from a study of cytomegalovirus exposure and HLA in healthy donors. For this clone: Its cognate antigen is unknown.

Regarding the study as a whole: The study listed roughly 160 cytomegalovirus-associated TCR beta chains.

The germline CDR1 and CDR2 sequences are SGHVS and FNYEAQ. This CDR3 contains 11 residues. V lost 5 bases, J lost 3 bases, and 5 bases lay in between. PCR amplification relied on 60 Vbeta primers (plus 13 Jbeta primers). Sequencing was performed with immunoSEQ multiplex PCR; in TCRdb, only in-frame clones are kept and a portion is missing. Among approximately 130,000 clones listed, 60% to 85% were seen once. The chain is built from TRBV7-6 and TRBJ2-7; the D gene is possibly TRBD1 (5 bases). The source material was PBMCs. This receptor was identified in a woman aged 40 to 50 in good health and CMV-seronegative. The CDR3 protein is CASSDSYEQYF. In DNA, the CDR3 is TGTGCCAGCAGCGACAGCTACGAGCAGTACTTC.